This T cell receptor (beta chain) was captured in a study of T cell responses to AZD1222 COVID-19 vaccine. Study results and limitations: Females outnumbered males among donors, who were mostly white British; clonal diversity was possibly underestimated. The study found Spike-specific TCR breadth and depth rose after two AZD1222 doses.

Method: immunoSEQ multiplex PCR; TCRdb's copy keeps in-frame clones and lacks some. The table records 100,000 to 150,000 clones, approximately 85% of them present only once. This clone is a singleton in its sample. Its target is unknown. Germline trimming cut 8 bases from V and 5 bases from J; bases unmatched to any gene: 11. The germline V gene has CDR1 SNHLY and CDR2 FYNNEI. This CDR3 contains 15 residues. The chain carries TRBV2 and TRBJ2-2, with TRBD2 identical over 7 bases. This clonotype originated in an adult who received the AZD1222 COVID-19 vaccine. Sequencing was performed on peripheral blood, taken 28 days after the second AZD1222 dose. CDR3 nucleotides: TGTGCCAGCGGCGGGGGTGTAGCTAGAACCGGGGAGCTGTTTTTT. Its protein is CASGGGVARTGELFF. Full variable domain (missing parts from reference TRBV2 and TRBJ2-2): EPEVTQTPSHQVTQMGQEVILRCVPISNHLYFYWYRQILGQKVEFLVSFYNNEISEKSEIFDDQFSVERPDGSNFTLKIRSTKLEDSAMYFCASGGGVARTGELFFGEGSRLTVL.